The rows below give T cell receptor beta chains drawn from one sample of a study of blood T cell repertoires in COVID-19. The assay was immunoSEQ multiplex PCR, and TCRdb's table has in-frame clones only and misses some. The sample contains almost 100,000 clones, about 89% of which appear only once. Sequencing used peripheral blood. The receptors stem from a man aged 50-59 years with acute or convalescent COVID-19. CDR3s include the opening cysteine and the closing phenylalanine or tryptophan. D genes are given only for firm matches. Only part of the rows carry a size: once, few, many, or a class if the clone is expanded.

J gene | V gene | D gene | clone size | CDR3 protein | CDR3 DNA
TRBJ1-1 | TRBV5-5 | NA | NA | CASSPMGTGTEAFF | TGTGCCAGCAGCCCTATGGGAACGGGGACTGAAGCTTTCTTT
TRBJ1-4 | TRBV4-1 | TRBD1 | NA | CASSLPTLTRQGDNEKLFF | TGCGCCAGCAGCCTCCCGACCCTTACCCGACAGGGAGATAATGAAAAACTGTTTTTT
TRBJ2-7 | TRBV6-6 | NA | NA | CASRPKGDHEQYF | TGTGCCAGCAGACCAAAGGGAGACCACGAGCAGTACTTC
TRBJ2-7 | TRBV10-3 | NA | NA | CAISQGLKPYEQYF | TGTGCCATCAGCCAGGGGCTTAAGCCTTACGAGCAGTACTTC
TRBJ2-7 | TRBV14 | TRBD1 | NA | CASSQSHGTGWHEQYF | TGTGCCAGCAGCCAGTCTCACGGGACAGGGTGGCACGAGCAGTACTTC
TRBJ2-2 | TRBV2 | NA | NA | CASTRSGDTGELFF | TGTGCCAGCACCCGCTCGGGAGACACCGGGGAGCTGTTTTTT
TRBJ1-4 | TRBV7-9 | NA | NA | CASSFLQGQSNEKLFF | TGTGCCAGCAGCTTTTTGCAGGGTCAATCTAATGAAAAACTGTTTTTT
TRBJ2-2 | TRBV3-1/TRBV3-2 | TRBD2 | NA | CASSQVGLAGLGTGELFF | TGTGCCAGCAGCCAAGTCGGACTAGCGGGACTTGGCACCGGGGAGCTGTTTTTT
TRBJ2-7 | TRBV27 | TRBD1 | NA | CASSHMDRGEQYF | TGTGCCAGCAGTCACATGGACAGGGGCGAGCAGTACTTC
TRBJ1-2 | TRBV18 | TRBD1 | NA | CASSPPNGQGYGGYTF | TGTGCCAGCTCACCGCCGAATGGACAGGGATATGGCGGCTACACCTTC
TRBJ1-1 | TRBV7-9 | NA | NA | CASSLARLTEAFF | TGTGCCAGCAGCTTAGCCAGGCTGACTGAAGCTTTCTTT
TRBJ1-5 | TRBV7-9 | NA | once | CASSPYGQLSNQPQHF | TGTGCCAGCAGCCCCTATGGACAGTTAAGCAATCAGCCCCAGCATTTT
TRBJ1-1 | TRBV5-1 | TRBD1 | NA | CASSRDRARTEAFF | TGCGCCAGCAGCCGGGACAGGGCGCGGACTGAAGCTTTCTTT
TRBJ2-7 | TRBV7-3 | NA | NA | CASSLVAGQGEEQYF | TGTGCCAGCAGCTTAGTGGCGGGGCAGGGTGAGGAGCAGTACTTC
TRBJ2-5 | TRBV5-6 | TRBD2 | NA | CASSGLAGTQETQYF | TGTGCCAGCAGCGGACTAGCGGGCACCCAAGAGACCCAGTACTTC
TRBJ2-2 | TRBV11-2 | NA | NA | CASSPRLMEWNTGELFF | TGTGCCAGCAGCCCTAGATTAATGGAGTGGAACACCGGGGAGCTGTTTTTT
TRBJ2-5 | TRBV20-1 | NA | NA | CSVGEWETQYF | TGCAGTGTCGGGGAGTGGGAGACCCAGTACTTC
TRBJ1-2 | TRBV4-1 | TRBD1 | NA | CASSQGTGSRGYTF | TGCGCCAGCAGCCAAGGGACAGGATCCCGAGGCTACACCTTC
TRBJ2-7 | TRBV23-1 | TRBD2 | few | CASSPRTSGGSYEQYF | TGCGCCAGCAGCCCGAGGACTAGCGGAGGCTCCTACGAGCAGTACTTC
TRBJ2-7 | TRBV5-1 | NA | NA | CASSWLEPSYEQYF | TGCGCCAGCAGCTGGCTAGAACCAAGCTACGAGCAGTACTTC